This T cell receptor beta chain is drawn from a study of long-term antiretroviral therapy in people with HIV. General study points: With ART, diversity went up but was still lower than in transplant donor controls. HIV repertoires had narrower CDR3 length ranges than controls.

All participants with HIV were treated in the United States. At survey level, the immunoSEQ assay was run in its v3.0 version. Sequencing used immunoSEQ multiplex PCR; TCRdb keeps in-frame clones, though not all of them. The data show tens of thousands of clones, about 82% seen once. V was cut by 4 bases and J by 0 bases, with 10 bases left in between. Germline CDR1 MNHEY, CDR2 SMNVEV (reference sequence). The CDR3 consists of 14 residues. Regarding this clone: Its specificity is not known. Other DNA sequences in this sample translate to the same CDR3.

The receptor's source is a man between 18 and 35 years old with HIV. The sequences come from unsorted PBMCs, collected 0.8 years before starting antiretroviral therapy. The genes are TRBV27 and TRBJ2-7; D is undetermined. Here the CDR3 reads CASSYDGSSYEQYF. The CDR3 DNA reads as TGTGCCAGCAGTTATGATGGGTCCTCCTACGAGCAGTACTTC.